This T cell receptor beta chain stems from a study of T cells in Graves' hyperthyroidism and ophthalmopathy. Study as a whole: Peripheral blood was taken when the disease was first diagnosed, before any treatment began.

V was pared by 2 bases and J by 7 bases, with 8 bases between. This CDR3 is 12 amino acids long. CDR1 and CDR2 from the germline V gene are MNHEY and SVGAGI. In regard to this clonotype: What it recognizes is unknown.

Study results and caveats: Most expanded thyroid clonotypes above 0.001 also appeared in blood.

Diagnoses were made from clinical symptoms, serum measures (thyroxine and TRAb), thyroid ultrasound and orbital computed tomography. Researchers amplified the TCR beta CDR3 regions from RNA transcripts. Using the HTBI primer set, a first-round RT-PCR was run on the TCR CDR3. TCRdb re-derived calls from the multiplex PCR reads in MiXCR, one entry per CDR3 protein. The sample holds around 700,000 distinct CDR3 sequences; under 20% are singletons and the top ten take approximately 16%. The origin of this receptor is a woman aged 45-65 years with Graves' hyperthyroidism that later progressed to Graves' ophthalmopathy. The sample taken for sequencing was blood. This chain uses TRBV6-5 with TRBJ1-1; D not resolved. CDR3 DNA sequence: TGTGCCAGCAGTTACAGGGTAGGTGAAGCTTTCTTT. As protein: CASSYRVGEAFF.